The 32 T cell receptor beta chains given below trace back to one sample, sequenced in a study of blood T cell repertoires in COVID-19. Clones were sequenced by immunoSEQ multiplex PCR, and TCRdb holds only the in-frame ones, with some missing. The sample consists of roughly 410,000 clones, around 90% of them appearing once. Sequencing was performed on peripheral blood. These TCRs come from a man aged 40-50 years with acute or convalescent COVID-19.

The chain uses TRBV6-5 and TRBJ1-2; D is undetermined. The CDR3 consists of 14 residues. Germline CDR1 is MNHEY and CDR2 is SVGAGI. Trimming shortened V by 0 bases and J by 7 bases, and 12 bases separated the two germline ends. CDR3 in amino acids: CASSYSRASGGYTF. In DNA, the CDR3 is TGTGCCAGCAGTTACTCGAGGGCCTCAGGTGGCTACACCTTC.

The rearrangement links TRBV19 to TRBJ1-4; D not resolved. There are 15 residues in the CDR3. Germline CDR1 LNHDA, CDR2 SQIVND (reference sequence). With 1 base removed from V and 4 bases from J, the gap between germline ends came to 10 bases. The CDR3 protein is CASSIVGRRNEKLFF. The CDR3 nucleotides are TGTGCCAGTAGTATAGTTGGCAGGCGTAATGAAAAACTGTTTTTT. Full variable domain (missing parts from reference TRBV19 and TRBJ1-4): DGGITQSPKYLFRKEGQNVTLSCEQNLNHDAMYWYRQDPGQGLRLIYYSQIVNDFQKGDIAEGYSVSREKKESFPLTVTSAQKNPTAFYLCASSIVGRRNEKLFFGSGTQLSVL.

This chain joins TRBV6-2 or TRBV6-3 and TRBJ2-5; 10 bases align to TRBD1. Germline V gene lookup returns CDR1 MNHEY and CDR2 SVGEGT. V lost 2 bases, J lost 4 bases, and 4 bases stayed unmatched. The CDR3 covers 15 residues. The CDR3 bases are TGTGCCAGCAGTTACACCCGGACAGGGGGAGAGACCCAGTACTTC. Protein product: CASSYTRTGGETQYF.

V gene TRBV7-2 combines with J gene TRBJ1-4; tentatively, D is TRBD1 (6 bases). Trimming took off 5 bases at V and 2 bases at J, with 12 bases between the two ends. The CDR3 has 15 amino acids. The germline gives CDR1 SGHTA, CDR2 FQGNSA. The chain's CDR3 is CASSPSQGTNEKLFF. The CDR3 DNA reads TGTGCCAGCAGCCCCTCTCAGGGGACTAATGAAAAACTGTTTTTT.

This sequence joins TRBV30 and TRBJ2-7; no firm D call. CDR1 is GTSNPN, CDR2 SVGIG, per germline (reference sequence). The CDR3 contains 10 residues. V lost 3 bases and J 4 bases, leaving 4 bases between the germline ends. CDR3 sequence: CAWSNYEQYF. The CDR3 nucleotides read TGTGCCTGGAGCAATTACGAGCAGTACTTC.

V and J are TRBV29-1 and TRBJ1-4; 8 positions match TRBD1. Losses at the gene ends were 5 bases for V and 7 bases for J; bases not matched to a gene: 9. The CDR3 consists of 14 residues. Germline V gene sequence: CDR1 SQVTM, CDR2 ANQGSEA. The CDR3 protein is CSVLGQGIGEKLFF. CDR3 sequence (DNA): TGCAGCGTTCTCGGACAGGGCATTGGTGAAAAACTGTTTTTT.

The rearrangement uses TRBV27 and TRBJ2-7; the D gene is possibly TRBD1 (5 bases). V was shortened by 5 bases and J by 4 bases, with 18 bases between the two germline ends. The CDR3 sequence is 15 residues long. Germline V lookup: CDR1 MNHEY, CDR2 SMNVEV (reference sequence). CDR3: CASSPDLLGLYEQYF. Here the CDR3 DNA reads TGTGCCAGCAGTCCCGATCTCCTGGGGCTATACGAGCAGTACTTC.

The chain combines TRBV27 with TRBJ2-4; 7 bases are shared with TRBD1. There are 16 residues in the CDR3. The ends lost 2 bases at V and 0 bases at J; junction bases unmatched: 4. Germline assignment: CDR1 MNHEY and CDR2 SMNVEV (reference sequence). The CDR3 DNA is TGTGCCAGCAGTTTAGTTTACAGGGGAGCCAAAAACATTCAGTACTTC. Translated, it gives CASSLVYRGAKNIQYF.

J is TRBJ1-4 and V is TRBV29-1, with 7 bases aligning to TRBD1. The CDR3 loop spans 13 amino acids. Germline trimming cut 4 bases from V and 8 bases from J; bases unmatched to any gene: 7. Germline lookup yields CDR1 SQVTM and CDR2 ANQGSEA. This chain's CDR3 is CSVVEGGAEKLFF. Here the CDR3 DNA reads TGCAGCGTTGTAGAAGGGGGCGCGGAAAAACTGTTTTTT.

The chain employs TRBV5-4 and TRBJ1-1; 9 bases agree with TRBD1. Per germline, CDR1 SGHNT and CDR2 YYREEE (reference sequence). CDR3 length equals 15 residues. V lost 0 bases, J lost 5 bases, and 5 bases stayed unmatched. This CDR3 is CASSLAGTGRTEAFF. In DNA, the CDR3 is TGTGCCAGCAGCTTGGCCGGGACAGGGAGGACTGAAGCTTTCTTT. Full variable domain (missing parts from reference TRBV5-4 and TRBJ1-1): ETGVTQSPTHLIKTRGQQVTLRCSSQSGHNTVSWYQQALGQGPQFIFQYYREEENGRGNFPPRFSGLQFPNYSSELNVNALELDDSALYLCASSLAGTGRTEAFFGQGTRLTVV.

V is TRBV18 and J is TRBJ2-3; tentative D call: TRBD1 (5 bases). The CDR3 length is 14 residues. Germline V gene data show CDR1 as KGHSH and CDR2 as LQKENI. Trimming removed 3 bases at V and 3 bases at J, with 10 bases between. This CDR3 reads CASSPKQGTDTQYF. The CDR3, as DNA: TGTGCCAGCTCACCTAAGCAGGGAACAGATACGCAGTATTTT.

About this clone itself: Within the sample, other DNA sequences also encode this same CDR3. In DNA, the CDR3 is TGTGCCAGCAGTTACTCAACCACAGGGGAAGCTTTCTTT. Amino acid sequence: CASSYSTTGEAFF. The V and J genes are TRBV6-5 and TRBJ1-1, with D perhaps TRBD1 (6 bases). CDR1 MNHEY and CDR2 SVGAGI come from the germline V gene. V lost 0 bases to trimming and J lost 8 bases, with 10 bases between them. The CDR3 is made up of 13 amino acids.

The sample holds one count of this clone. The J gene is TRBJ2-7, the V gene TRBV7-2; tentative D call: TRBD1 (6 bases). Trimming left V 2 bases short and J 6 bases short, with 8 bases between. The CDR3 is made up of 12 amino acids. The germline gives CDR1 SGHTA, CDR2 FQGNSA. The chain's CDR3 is CASSLTGFEQYF. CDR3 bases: TGTGCCAGCAGCTTAACAGGGTTCGAGCAGTACTTC.

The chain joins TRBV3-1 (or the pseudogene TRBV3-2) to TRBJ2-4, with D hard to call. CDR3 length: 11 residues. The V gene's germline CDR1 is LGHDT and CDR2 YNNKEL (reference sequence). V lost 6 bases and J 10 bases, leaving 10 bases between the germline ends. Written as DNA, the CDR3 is TGTGCCAGCAGTCCGGGTCGTATTCAGTACTTC. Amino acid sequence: CASSPGRIQYF.

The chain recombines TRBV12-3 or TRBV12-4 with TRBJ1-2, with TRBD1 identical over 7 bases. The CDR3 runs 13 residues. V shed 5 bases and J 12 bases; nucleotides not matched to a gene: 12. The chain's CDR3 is CASSPGTATRDTF. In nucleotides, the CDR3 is TGTGCCAGCAGTCCGGGGACAGCCACGCGGGACACCTTC.

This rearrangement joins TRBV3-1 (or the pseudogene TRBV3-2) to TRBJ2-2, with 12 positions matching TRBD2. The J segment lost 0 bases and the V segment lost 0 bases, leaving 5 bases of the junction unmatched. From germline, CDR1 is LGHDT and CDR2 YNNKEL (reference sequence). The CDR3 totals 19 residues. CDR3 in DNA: TGTGCCAGCAGCCAAGATTGGACTAGCGGGGAGACGAACACCGGGGAGCTGTTTTTT. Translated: CASSQDWTSGETNTGELFF.

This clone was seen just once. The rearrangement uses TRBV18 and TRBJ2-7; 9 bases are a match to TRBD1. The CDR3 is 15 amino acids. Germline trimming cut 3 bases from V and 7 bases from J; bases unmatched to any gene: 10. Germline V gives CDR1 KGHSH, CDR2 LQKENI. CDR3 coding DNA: TGTGCCAGCTCACCCGTCGGGACAGGGCCGGGGGAGCAGTACTTC. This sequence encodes CASSPVGTGPGEQYF.

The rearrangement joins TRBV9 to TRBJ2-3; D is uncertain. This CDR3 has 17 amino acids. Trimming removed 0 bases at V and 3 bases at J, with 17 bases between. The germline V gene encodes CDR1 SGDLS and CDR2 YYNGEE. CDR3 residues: CASSVALARSETDTQYF. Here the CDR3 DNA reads TGTGCCAGCAGCGTAGCTTTGGCCAGGTCGGAAACAGATACGCAGTATTTT.

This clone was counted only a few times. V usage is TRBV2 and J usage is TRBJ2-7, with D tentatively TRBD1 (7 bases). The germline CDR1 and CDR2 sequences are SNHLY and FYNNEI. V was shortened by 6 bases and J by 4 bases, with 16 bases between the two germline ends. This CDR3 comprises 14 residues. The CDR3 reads CASSLTRGAYEQYF. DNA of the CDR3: TGTGCCAGCAGCCTAACCAGGGGGGCGTACGAGCAGTACTTC. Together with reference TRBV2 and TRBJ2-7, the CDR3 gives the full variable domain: EPEVTQTPSHQVTQMGQEVILRCVPISNHLYFYWYRQILGQKVEFLVSFYNNEISEKSEIFDDQFSVERPDGSNFTLKIRSTKLEDSAMYFCASSLTRGAYEQYFGPGTRLTVT.

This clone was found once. The CDR3 sequence: CASSLMGAHEQYF. The CDR3, as DNA: TGTGCCAGCAGCTTGATGGGGGCCCACGAGCAGTACTTC. The chain uses TRBV5-6 and TRBJ2-7; maybe TRBD1 (6 bases). The CDR3 contains 13 residues. V lost 1 base, J lost 5 bases, and 10 bases lay in between. CDR1 is SGHDT and CDR2 is YYEEEE in the germline V gene.

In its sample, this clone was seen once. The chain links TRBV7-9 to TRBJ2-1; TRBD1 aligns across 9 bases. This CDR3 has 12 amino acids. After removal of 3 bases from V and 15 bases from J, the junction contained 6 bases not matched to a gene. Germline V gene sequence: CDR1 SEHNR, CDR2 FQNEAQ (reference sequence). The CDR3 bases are TGTGCCAGCAGCTTGACAGGGGGGAGTTGGTTCTTC. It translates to CASSLTGGSWFF.

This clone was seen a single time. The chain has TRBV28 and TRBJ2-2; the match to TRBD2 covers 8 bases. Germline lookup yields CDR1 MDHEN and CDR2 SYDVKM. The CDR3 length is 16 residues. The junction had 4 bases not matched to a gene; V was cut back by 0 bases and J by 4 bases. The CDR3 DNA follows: TGTGCCAGCAGTTTATGGGCAGCGGGGGCCACCGGGGAGCTGTTTTTT. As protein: CASSLWAAGATGELFF.

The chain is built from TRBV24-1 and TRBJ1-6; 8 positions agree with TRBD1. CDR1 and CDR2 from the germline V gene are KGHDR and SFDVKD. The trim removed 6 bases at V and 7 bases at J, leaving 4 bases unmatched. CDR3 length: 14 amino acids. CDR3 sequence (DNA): TGTGCCACCAGTCCATGGACAGGGAATTCACCCCTCCACTTT. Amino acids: CATSPWTGNSPLHF.

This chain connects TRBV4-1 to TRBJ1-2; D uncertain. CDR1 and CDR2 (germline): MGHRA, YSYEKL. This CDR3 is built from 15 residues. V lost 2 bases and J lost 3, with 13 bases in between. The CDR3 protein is CASSQPSLLYYGYTF. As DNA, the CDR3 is TGCGCCAGCAGCCAACCGTCTTTACTTTACTATGGCTACACCTTC.

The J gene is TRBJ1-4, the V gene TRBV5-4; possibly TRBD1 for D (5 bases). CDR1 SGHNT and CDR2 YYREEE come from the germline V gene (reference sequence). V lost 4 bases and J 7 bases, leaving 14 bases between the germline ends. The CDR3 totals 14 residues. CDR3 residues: CASSISGDSEKLFF. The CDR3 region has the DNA TGTGCCAGCAGCATCTCGGGGGATAGTGAAAAACTGTTTTTT.

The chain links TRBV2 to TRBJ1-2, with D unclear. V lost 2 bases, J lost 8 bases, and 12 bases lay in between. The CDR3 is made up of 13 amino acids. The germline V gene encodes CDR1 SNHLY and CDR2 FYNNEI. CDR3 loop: CASSEPEMRGYTF. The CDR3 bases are TGTGCCAGCAGTGAACCCGAGATGAGGGGCTACACCTTC.

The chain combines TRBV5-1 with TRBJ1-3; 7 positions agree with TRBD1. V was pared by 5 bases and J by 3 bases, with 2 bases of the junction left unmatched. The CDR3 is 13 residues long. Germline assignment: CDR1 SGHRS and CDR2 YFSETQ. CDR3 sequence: CASRGTDGNTIYF. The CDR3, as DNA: TGCGCCAGCAGAGGGACAGATGGAAACACCATATATTTT.

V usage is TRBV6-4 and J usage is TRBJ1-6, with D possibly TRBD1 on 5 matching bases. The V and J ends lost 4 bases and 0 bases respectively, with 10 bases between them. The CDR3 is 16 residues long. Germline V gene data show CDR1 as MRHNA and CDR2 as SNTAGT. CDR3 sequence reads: CASSVQGSSYNSPLHF. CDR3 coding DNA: TGTGCCAGCAGTGTCCAGGGAAGCTCCTATAATTCACCCCTCCACTTT.

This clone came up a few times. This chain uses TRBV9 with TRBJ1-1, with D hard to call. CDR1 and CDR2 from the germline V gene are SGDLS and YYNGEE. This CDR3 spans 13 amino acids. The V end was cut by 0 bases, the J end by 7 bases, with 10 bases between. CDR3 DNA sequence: TGTGCCAGCAGCGTAGGTAGTAGCGATGAAGCTTTCTTT. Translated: CASSVGSSDEAFF. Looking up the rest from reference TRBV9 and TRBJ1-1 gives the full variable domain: DSGVTQTPKHLITATGQRVTLRCSPRSGDLSVYWYQQSLDQGLQFLIQYYNGEERAKGNILERFSAQQFPDLHSELNLSSLELGDSALYFCASSVGSSDEAFFGQGTRLTVV.

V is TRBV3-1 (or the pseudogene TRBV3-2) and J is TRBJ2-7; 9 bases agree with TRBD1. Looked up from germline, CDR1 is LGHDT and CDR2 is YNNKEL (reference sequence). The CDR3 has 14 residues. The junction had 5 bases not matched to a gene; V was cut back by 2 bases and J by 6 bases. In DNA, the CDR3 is TGTGCCAGCAGCCAATACAGGGGGCAAAGCGAGCAGTACTTC. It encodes CASSQYRGQSEQYF.

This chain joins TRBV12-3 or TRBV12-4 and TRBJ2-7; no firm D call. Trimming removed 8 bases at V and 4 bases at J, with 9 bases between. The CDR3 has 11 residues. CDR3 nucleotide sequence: TGTGCCAGCGGCCCCGCTTACGAGCAGTACTTC. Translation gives CASGPAYEQYF.

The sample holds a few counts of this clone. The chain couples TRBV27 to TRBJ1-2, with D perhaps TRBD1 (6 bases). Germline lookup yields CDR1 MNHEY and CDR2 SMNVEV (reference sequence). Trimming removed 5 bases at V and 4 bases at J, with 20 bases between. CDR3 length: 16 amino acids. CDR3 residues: CASSVAGGGLSYGYTF. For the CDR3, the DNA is TGTGCCAGCAGTGTAGCCGGGGGGGGGCTGAGCTATGGCTACACCTTC.